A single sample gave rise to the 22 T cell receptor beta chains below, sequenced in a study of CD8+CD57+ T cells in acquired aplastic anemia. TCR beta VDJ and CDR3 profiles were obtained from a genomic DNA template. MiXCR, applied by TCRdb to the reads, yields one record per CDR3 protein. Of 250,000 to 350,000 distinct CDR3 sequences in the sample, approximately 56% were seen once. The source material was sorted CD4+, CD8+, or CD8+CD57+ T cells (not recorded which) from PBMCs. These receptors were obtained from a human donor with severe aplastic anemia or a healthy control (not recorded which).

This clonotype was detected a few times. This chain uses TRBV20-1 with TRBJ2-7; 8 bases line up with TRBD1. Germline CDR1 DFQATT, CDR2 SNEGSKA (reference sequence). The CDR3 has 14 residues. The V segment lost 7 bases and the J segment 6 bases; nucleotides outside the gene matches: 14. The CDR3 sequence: CSVCLTGALGEQYF. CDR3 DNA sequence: TGCAGTGTATGTCTGACAGGGGCCCTCGGCGAGCAGTACTTC.

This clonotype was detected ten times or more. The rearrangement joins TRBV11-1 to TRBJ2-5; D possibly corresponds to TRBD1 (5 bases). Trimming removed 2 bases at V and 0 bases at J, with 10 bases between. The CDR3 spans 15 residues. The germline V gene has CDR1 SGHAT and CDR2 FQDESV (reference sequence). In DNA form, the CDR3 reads TGTGCCAGCAGCTTATGGGCAGGGTACCAAGAGACCCAGTACTTC. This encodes CASSLWAGYQETQYF.

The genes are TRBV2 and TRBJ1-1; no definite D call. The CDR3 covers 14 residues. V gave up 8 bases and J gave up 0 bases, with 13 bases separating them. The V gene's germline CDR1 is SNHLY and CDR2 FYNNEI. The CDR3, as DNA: TGTGCCAGCGGTGTCGCTCAGATGAACACTGAAGCTTTCTTT. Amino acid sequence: CASGVAQMNTEAFF.

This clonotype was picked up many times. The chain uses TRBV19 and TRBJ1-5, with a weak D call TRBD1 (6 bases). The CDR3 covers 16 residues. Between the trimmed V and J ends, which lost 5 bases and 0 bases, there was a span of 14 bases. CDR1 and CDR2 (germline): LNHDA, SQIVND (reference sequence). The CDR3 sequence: CASSDQGTYSNQPQHF. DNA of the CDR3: TGTGCCAGTAGTGACCAGGGGACGTATAGCAATCAGCCCCAGCATTTT. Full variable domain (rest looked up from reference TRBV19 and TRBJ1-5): DGGITQSPKYLFRKEGQNVTLSCEQNLNHDAMYWYRQDPGQGLRLIYYSQIVNDFQKGDIAEGYSVSREKKESFPLTVTSAQKNPTAFYLCASSDQGTYSNQPQHFGDGTRLSIL.

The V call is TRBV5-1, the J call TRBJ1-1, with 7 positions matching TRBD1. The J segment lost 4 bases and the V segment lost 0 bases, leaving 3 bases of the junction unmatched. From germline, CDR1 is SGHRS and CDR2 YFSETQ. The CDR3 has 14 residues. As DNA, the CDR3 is TGCGCCAGCAGCTTGGGTTCAGGGGGCACTGAAGCTTTCTTT. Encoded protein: CASSLGSGGTEAFF.

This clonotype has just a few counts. CDR3 amino acids: CASSPWAGGHEQFF. As DNA, the CDR3 is TGTGCCAGCAGCCCCTGGGCAGGGGGCCATGAGCAGTTCTTC. J is TRBJ2-1 and V is TRBV3-1; TRBD1 matches 8 bases. The germline gives CDR1 LGHDT, CDR2 YNNKEL (reference sequence). The V and J ends lost 4 bases and 8 bases, in that order; junction bases with no gene match: 7. The CDR3 runs 14 residues.

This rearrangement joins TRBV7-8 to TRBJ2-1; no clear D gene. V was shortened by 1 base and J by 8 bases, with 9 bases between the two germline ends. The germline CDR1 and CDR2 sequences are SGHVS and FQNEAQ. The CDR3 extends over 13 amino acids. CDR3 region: CASSLVPADEQFF. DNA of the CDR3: TGTGCCAGCAGCTTAGTTCCGGCGGATGAGCAGTTCTTC.

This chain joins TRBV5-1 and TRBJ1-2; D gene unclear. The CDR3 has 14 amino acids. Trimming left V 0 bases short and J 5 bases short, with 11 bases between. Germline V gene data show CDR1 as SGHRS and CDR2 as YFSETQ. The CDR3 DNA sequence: TGCGCCAGCAGCTTGGGAGGGCCCGGTTATGGCTACACCTTC. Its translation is CASSLGGPGYGYTF.

The CDR3 is CASSVAPSGRETQYF. Written as DNA, the CDR3 is TGTGCCAGCAGCGTAGCTCCTAGCGGGAGAGAGACCCAGTACTTC. The V and J genes are TRBV19 and TRBJ2-5; 10 bases map to TRBD2. CDR3 length: 15 residues. Germline trimming cut 9 bases from V and 4 bases from J; bases unmatched to any gene: 11. The V gene's germline CDR1 is LNHDA and CDR2 SQIVND (reference sequence).

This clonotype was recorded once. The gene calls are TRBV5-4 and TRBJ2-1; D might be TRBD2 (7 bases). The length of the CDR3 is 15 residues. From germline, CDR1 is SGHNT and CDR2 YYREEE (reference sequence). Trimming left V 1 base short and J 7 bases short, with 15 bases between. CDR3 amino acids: CASSLIRGAWNEQFF. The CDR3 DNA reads TGTGCCAGCAGCTTGATTCGGGGGGCCTGGAATGAGCAGTTCTTC.

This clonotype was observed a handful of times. The CDR3, as DNA: TGTGCCAGCAGCCAGTTGACTAGCGGGGGGTTTCGCACAGATACGCAGTATTTT. Its protein is CASSQLTSGGFRTDTQYF. The rearrangement joins TRBV7-8 to TRBJ2-3; 13 positions match TRBD2. In germline, CDR1 is SGHVS, CDR2 FQNEAQ. The CDR3 extends over 18 amino acids. V dropped 5 bases and J dropped 1; count of bases not matched to a gene: 9.

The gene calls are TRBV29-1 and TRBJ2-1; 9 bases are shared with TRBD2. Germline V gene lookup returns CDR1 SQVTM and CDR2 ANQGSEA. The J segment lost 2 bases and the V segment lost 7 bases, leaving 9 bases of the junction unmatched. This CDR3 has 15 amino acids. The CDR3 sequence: CSALLAGSPYNEQFF. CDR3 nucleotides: TGCAGCGCCCTGCTAGCGGGAAGCCCCTACAATGAGCAGTTCTTC.

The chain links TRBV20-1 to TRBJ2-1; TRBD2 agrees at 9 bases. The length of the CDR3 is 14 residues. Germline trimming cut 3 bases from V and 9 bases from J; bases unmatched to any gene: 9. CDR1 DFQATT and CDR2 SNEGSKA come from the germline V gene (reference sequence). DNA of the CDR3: TGCAGTGCTAGTGTGCTAGCGGGAAGTACTGAGCAGTTCTTC. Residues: CSASVLAGSTEQFF.

CDR3 amino acids: CASSERSTRREAFF. CDR3 nucleotides: TGTGCCAGCAGTGAACGCAGCACCAGGCGTGAAGCTTTCTTT. The chain uses TRBV2 and TRBJ1-1; D unresolved. Germline CDR1 SNHLY, CDR2 FYNNEI. Deletions cut 2 bases from V and 7 bases from J, with 14 bases between. This CDR3 is 14 amino acids long.

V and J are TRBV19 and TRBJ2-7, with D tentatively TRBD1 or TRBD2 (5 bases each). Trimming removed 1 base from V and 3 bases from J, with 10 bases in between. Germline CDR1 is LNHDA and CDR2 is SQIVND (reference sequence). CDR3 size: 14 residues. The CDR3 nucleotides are TGTGCCAGTAGTATAGGAGGGGAAGGCTACGAGCAGTACTTC. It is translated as CASSIGGEGYEQYF.

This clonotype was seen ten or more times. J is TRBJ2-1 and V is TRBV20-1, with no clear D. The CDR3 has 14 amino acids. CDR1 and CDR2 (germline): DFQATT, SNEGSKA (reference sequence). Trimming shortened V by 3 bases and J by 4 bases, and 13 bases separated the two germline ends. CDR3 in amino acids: CSARPLAEYNEQFF. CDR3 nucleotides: TGCAGTGCTAGGCCTTTAGCTGAGTACAATGAGCAGTTCTTC.

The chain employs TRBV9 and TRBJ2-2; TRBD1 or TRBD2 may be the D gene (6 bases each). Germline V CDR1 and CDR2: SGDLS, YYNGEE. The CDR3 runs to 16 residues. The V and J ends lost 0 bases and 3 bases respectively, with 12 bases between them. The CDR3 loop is CASSVGGDTYTGELFF. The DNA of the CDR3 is TGTGCCAGCAGCGTAGGGGGGGACACCTACACCGGGGAGCTGTTTTTT.

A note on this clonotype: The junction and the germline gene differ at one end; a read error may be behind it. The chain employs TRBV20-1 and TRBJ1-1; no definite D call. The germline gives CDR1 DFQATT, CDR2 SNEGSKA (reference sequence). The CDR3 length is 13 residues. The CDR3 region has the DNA TGCAGTGCTAGAGATGGCCACAACACTGAGGCTTTCTTT. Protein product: CSARDGHNTEAFF.

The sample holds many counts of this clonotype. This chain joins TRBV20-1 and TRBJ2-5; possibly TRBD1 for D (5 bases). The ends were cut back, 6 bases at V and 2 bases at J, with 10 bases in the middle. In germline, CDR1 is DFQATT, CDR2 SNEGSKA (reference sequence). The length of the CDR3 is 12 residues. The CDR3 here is CSASTAQETQYF. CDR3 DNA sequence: TGCAGTGCCTCGACAGCTCAAGAGACCCAGTACTTC.

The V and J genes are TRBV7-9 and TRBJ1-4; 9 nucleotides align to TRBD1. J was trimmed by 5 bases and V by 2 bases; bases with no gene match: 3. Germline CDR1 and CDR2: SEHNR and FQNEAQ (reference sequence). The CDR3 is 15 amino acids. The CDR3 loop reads CASSLTDRGNEKLFF. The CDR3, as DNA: TGTGCCAGCAGCTTAACAGACAGGGGGAATGAAAAACTGTTTTTT.

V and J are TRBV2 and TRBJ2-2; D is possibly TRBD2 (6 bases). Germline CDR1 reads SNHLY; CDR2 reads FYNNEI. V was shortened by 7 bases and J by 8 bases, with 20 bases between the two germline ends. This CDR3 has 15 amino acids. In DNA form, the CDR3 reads TGTGCCAGCATCGCTGCCCAGCGTGGAGGGGGGGAGCTGTTTTTT. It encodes CASIAAQRGGGELFF. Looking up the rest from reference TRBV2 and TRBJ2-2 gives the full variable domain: EPEVTQTPSHQVTQMGQEVILRCVPISNHLYFYWYRQILGQKVEFLVSFYNNEISEKSEIFDDQFSVERPDGSNFTLKIRSTKLEDSAMYFCASIAAQRGGGELFFGEGSRLTVL.

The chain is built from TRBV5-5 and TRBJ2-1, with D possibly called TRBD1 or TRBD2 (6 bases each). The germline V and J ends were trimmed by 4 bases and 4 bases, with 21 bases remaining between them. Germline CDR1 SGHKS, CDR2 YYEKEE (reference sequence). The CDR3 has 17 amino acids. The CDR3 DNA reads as TGTGCCAGCAGCCCTAGACTCAGGGGACTTGGTTACAATGAGCAGTTCTTC. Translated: CASSPRLRGLGYNEQFF. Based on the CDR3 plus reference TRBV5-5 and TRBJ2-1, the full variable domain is DAGVTQSPTHLIKTRGQQVTLRCSPISGHKSVSWYQQVLGQGPQFIFQYYEKEERGRGNFPDRFSARQFPNYSSELNVNALLLGDSALYLCASSPRLRGLGYNEQFFGPGTRLTVL.